This TCR beta chain was observed in a study of shared clonotypes between healthy human individuals. The method was immunoSEQ multiplex PCR; TCRdb's version includes in-frame clones alone and lacks a portion of them. The sample carries roughly 2.2 million clones, over 90% recorded once. The germline gives CDR1 SGHNT, CDR2 YYREEE (reference sequence). V was pared by 4 bases and J by 3 bases, with 17 bases between. This CDR3 comprises 15 residues. The sequencing sample was made of naive CD4+ T cells from PBMCs. The subset: CD45RA+ positively selected. This receptor was taken from a man aged 18 to 35 in good health. Some clones in this sample may be carry-over from other donors' samples. The chain carries TRBV5-4 and TRBJ2-7; D could derive from TRBD1 or TRBD2 (5 bases each). The CDR3 protein is CASSPRSGDLYEQYF. CDR3 bases: TGTGCCAGCAGCCCACGATCCGGGGACCTCTACGAGCAGTACTTC.